The rows below give T cell receptor beta chains drawn from one sample of a study of CD8 T cells in Susac syndrome. Each CDR3 protein gets one entry after TCRdb re-called the immunoSEQ multiplex PCR reads with MiXCR. The profile shows some 130,000 distinct CDR3 sequences, 90% to 95% of them singletons. Sequencing input: CD4+ T cells from PBMCs. The receptors derive from a human donor with multiple sclerosis. The CDR3 runs from the conserved cysteine through the conserved F or W. Each record gives: clone size, D gene, J gene, V gene, CDR3 protein, CDR3 DNA. The D gene is left open where the match is weak. Size is omitted from some rows. Given values are once, few, many or a class for expanded clones.

NA NA TRBJ1-5 TRBV20-1 CSARRGRGNQPQHF TGCAGTGCTAGACGGGGACGAGGGAACCAGCCCCAGCATTTT
once NA TRBJ1-6 TRBV27 CASSWDALDSPLHF TGTGCCAGCAGTTGGGACGCTCTGGATTCACCCCTCCACTTT
NA TRBD2 TRBJ2-7 TRBV7-9 CASGFPGGLAGAGYF TGTGCCAGCGGCTTCCCCGGGGGACTAGCGGGAGCAGGTTACTTC
once NA TRBJ2-3 TRBV12-3/TRBV12-4 CASRGRDGTDTQYF TGTGCCAGCAGAGGCAGGGACGGCACAGATACGCAGTATTTT
NA NA TRBJ1-2 TRBV30 CAWSPTREGNTF TGTGCCTGGAGTCCGACCCGTGAGGGGAACACCTTC
NA TRBD1 TRBJ1-1 TRBV18 CASSPGQGGNTEAFF TGTGCCAGCTCACCGGGACAGGGGGGGAACACTGAAGCTTTCTTT
NA NA TRBJ2-1 TRBV4-3 CASSQQFRSYNEQFF TGCGCCAGCAGCCAACAGTTCCGCTCCTACAATGAGCAGTTCTTC
NA TRBD1 TRBJ2-7 TRBV5-4 CASSSSTGNDYEQYF TGTGCCAGCAGCTCGTCGACAGGGAACGACTACGAGCAGTACTTC
NA NA TRBJ1-3 TRBV6-1 CASSQGDSGNTIYF TGTGCCAGCAGTCAAGGGGACTCTGGAAACACCATATATTTT
NA TRBD2 TRBJ2-5 TRBV20-1 CSAARAGGETQYF TGCAGTGCGGCCCGGGCGGGAGGAGAGACCCAGTACTTC
NA NA TRBJ2-7 TRBV5-1 CASSPLIGGSSYEQYF TGCGCCAGCAGCCCACTGATAGGGGGAAGCTCCTACGAGCAGTACTTC
NA NA TRBJ1-3 TRBV5-1 CASSSVGTSGNTIYF TGCGCCAGCAGCTCCGTCGGAACCTCTGGAAACACCATATATTTT
NA NA TRBJ1-3 TRBV18 CASSPDPDSRKAGNTIYF TGTGCCAGCTCGCCAGATCCGGACAGTCGAAAGGCTGGAAACACCATATATTTT
NA NA TRBJ1-2 TRBV30 CAWSATDRAYGYTF TGTGCCTGGAGTGCCACAGACAGAGCGTATGGCTACACCTTC
NA NA TRBJ1-4 TRBV14 CASSLGGSANEKLFF TGTGCCAGCAGCCTGGGGGGATCGGCTAATGAAAAACTGTTTTTT
NA NA TRBJ2-7 TRBV7-2 CASSRAEHSYEQYF TGTGCCAGCAGTAGGGCGGAGCACTCCTACGAGCAGTACTTC
NA TRBD1 TRBJ2-5 TRBV24-1 CATSDSGTGPETQYF TGTGCCACCAGTGATTCCGGGACAGGCCCAGAGACCCAGTACTTC
NA NA TRBJ2-7 TRBV21-1 CAIRTGAYEQYF TGTGCCATCCGGACGGGAGCCTACGAGCAGTACTTC
NA TRBD1 TRBJ1-1 TRBV6-1 CASSPRNRGARTEAFF TGTGCCAGCAGTCCCCGGAACAGGGGCGCCCGGACTGAAGCTTTCTTT
NA NA TRBJ1-5 TRBV20-1 CSARRDAGPQHF TGCAGTGCTCGGCGGGACGCCGGGCCCCAGCATTTT
NA NA TRBJ1-2 TRBV12-3/TRBV12-4 CASHHFVAGYGYTF TGTGCCAGTCACCATTTCGTCGCGGGGTATGGCTACACCTTC
NA NA TRBJ1-2 TRBV3-1 CASSQGPIMSGYTF TGTGCCAGCAGCCAAGGACCTATCATGAGCGGCTACACCTTC
few NA TRBJ1-5 TRBV30 CAWSERDRQPQHF TGTGCCTGGAGTGAGCGGGATCGTCAGCCCCAGCATTTT
NA NA TRBJ1-2 TRBV5-1 CASSFRDGYTF TGCGCCAGCAGCTTCAGGGACGGCTACACCTTC
NA NA TRBJ2-5 TRBV6-1 CAIRQGGQETQYF TGTGCCATTCGACAGGGAGGACAAGAGACCCAGTACTTC
NA NA TRBJ2-7 TRBV25-1 CASSERQSSYEQYF TGTGCCAGCAGTGAAAGGCAGAGCTCCTACGAGCAGTACTTC
NA NA TRBJ1-1 TRBV12-3/TRBV12-4 CASLSGENTEAFF TGTGCCAGCCTGTCTGGGGAGAACACTGAAGCTTTCTTT
NA TRBD2 TRBJ2-1 TRBV15 CATSGPGLAYEQFF TGTGCCACCAGCGGGCCGGGACTAGCGTATGAGCAGTTCTTC
NA NA TRBJ2-5 TRBV9 CASSAGERAQETQYF TGTGCCAGCAGCGCAGGGGAGAGGGCTCAAGAGACCCAGTACTTC
few NA TRBJ2-2 TRBV9 CASSVVFTGELFF TGTGCCAGCAGCGTAGTTTTCACCGGGGAGCTGTTTTTT
NA NA TRBJ2-5 TRBV30 CAWSVLGREETQYF TGTGCCTGGAGTGTACTCGGTCGGGAAGAGACCCAGTACTTC
NA NA TRBJ1-1 TRBV7-9 CASSLGTTANTEAFF TGTGCCAGCAGCTTAGGGACCACGGCGAACACTGAAGCTTTCTTT
NA NA TRBJ2-7 TRBV9 CASSVAQGPGGEQYF TGTGCCAGCAGCGTAGCACAGGGACCGGGGGGCGAGCAGTACTTC
NA NA TRBJ2-5 TRBV5-1 CASSLEVPRETQYF TGCGCCAGCAGCTTGGAGGTCCCGAGGGAGACCCAGTACTTC
NA NA TRBJ1-2 TRBV30 CAWSGGTAVLPGYTF TGTGCCTGGAGTGGGGGGACGGCTGTCCTTCCTGGCTACACCTTC
few NA TRBJ1-1 TRBV6-1 CASSFSDWGGTEAFF TGTGCCAGCAGCTTTTCCGATTGGGGGGGGACTGAAGCTTTCTTT
NA NA TRBJ1-2 TRBV6-5 CASTSGGSLFGYTF TGTGCCAGCACCTCCGGGGGATCTCTCTTTGGCTACACCTTC
NA NA TRBJ2-7 TRBV6-5 CASSYSGGPYEQYF TGTGCCAGCAGTTACTCAGGCGGACCCTACGAGCAGTACTTC
NA NA TRBJ2-7 TRBV7-2 CASSLGGLGEPSYEQYF TGTGCCAGCAGCTTAGGCGGCTTGGGGGAACCCTCCTACGAGCAGTACTTC
once NA TRBJ1-4 TRBV12-3/TRBV12-4 CASTSGITQEKLFF TGTGCCAGCACCTCGGGGATCACCCAAGAAAAACTGTTTTTT
NA NA TRBJ1-2 TRBV7-6 CASSLVARGVDGYTF TGTGCCAGCAGCTTAGTAGCCCGGGGAGTGGATGGCTACACCTTC
NA TRBD1 TRBJ2-7 TRBV7-9 CASSLDGTGKVEQYF TGTGCCAGCAGCTTAGATGGGACAGGGAAGGTCGAGCAGTACTTC
NA TRBD2 TRBJ2-7 TRBV4-1 CASSRIGGVATYEQYF TGCGCCAGCAGCCGCATTGGGGGGGTAGCGACCTACGAGCAGTACTTC
once NA TRBJ1-2 TRBV6-5 CASSPPGGRGDGYTF TGTGCCAGCAGCCCCCCGGGGGGGAGGGGCGATGGCTACACCTTC
NA NA TRBJ1-2 TRBV3-1 CASSQRVEGYTF TGTGCCAGCAGCCAAAGGGTAGAAGGCTACACCTTC
NA NA TRBJ1-3 TRBV3-1 CASSAGTALSGNTIYF TGTGCCAGCAGCGCTGGGACGGCCCTTTCTGGAAACACCATATATTTT
NA NA TRBJ2-2 TRBV3-1 CASSGTIRINTGELFF TGTGCCAGCAGTGGGACAATCCGAATTAACACCGGGGAGCTGTTTTTT
NA NA TRBJ1-5 TRBV7-2 CASTQLGQSNQPQHF TGTGCCAGCACTCAACTTGGACAGAGCAATCAGCCCCAGCATTTT
NA NA TRBJ1-2 TRBV7-3 CASSLGSRGLDYGYTF TGTGCCAGCAGCTTAGGAAGTCGGGGATTAGACTATGGCTACACCTTC
NA NA TRBJ1-5 TRBV28 CASSSATSHQPQHF TGTGCCAGCAGTTCTGCGACAAGCCATCAGCCCCAGCATTTT
NA TRBD2 TRBJ2-3 TRBV5-1 CASSLSSGGGDTQYF TGCGCCAGCAGCTTATCAAGCGGGGGAGGAGATACGCAGTATTTT
NA TRBD2 TRBJ2-7 TRBV27 CASSRAGLAGNEQYF TGTGCCAGCAGTCGGGCGGGACTAGCGGGGAACGAGCAGTACTTC
NA TRBD1 TRBJ1-2 TRBV19 CASSDRVYGYTF TGTGCCAGTTCCGACAGGGTCTATGGCTACACCTTC
NA NA TRBJ1-1 TRBV7-9 CASSRGGGSLNTEAFF TGTGCCAGCAGCCGAGGGGGGGGGAGTTTGAACACTGAAGCTTTCTTT
NA TRBD2 TRBJ2-7 TRBV10-3 CAISETSGSGYEQYF TGTGCCATCAGTGAGACGAGCGGGAGTGGATACGAGCAGTACTTC
NA NA TRBJ2-7 TRBV28 CASSLTVKQYF TGTGCCAGCAGTTTAACGGTAAAGCAGTACTTC
once TRBD1 TRBJ1-3 TRBV11-2 CASSLKGAFDTIYF TGTGCCAGCAGCTTAAAGGGGGCGTTTGACACCATATATTTT